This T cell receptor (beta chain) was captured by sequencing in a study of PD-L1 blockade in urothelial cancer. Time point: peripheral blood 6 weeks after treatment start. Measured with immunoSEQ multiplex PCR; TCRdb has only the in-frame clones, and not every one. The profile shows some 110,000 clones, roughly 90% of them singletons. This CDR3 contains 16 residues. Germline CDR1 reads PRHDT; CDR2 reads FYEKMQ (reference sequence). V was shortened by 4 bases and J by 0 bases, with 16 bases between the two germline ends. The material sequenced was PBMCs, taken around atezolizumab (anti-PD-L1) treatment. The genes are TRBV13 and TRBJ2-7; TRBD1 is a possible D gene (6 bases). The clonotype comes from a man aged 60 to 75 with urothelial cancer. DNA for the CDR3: TGTGCCAGCAGCTCCCGGACAGTAAGGAGCTCCTACGAGCAGTACTTC. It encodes CASSSRTVRSSYEQYF.